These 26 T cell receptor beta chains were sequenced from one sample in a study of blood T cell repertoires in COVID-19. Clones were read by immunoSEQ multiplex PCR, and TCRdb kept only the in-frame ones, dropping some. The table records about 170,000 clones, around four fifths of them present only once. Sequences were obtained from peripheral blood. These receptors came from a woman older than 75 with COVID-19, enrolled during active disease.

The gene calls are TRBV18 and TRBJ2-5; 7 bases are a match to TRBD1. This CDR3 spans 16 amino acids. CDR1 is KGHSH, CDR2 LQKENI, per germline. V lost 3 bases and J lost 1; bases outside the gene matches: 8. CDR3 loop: CASSPLDGTAQETQYF. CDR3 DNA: TGTGCCAGCTCACCGCTCGATGGGACAGCCCAAGAGACCCAGTACTTC.

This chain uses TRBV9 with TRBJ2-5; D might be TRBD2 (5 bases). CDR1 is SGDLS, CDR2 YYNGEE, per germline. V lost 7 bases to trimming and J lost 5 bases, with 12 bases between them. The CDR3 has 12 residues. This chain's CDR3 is CASGRPGETQYF. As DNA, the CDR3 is TGTGCCAGCGGACGCCCGGGGGAGACCCAGTACTTC.

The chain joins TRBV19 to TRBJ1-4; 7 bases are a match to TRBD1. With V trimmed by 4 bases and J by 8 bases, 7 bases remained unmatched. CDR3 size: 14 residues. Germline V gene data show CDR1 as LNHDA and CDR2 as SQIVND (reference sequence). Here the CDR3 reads CASSRLGGYEKLFF. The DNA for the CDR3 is TGTGCCAGTAGTAGGTTAGGGGGCTACGAAAAACTGTTTTTT.

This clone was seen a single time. CDR3 nucleotides: TGTGCCAGCAGCTTATCCAACCTAGCGCCCGGGGAGACCCAGTACTTC. Its protein is CASSLSNLAPGETQYF. The chain joins TRBV7-6 to TRBJ2-5, with D possibly TRBD2 on 6 matching bases. V was cut by 2 bases and J by 5 bases, with 18 bases left in between. Looked up from germline, CDR1 is SGHVS and CDR2 is FNYEAQ. The CDR3 is made up of 16 amino acids.

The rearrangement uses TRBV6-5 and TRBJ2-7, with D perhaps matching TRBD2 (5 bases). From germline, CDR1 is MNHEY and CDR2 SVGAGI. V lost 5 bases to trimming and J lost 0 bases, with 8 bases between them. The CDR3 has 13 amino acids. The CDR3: CASSLTTSYEQYF. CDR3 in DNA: TGTGCCAGCAGTCTGACTACCTCCTACGAGCAGTACTTC.

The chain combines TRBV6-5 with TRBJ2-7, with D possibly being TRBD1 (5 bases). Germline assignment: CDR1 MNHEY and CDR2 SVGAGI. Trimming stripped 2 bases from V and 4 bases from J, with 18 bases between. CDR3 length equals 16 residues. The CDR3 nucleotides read TGTGCCAGCAGTTACAATCGCAGGGTTTTATGGTACGAGCAGTACTTC. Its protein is CASSYNRRVLWYEQYF.

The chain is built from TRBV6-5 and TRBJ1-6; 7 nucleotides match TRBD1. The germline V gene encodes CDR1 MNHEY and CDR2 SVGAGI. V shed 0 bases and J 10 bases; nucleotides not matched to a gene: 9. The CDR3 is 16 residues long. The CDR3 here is CASSYSRTGGVSPLHF. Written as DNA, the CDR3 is TGTGCCAGCAGTTACTCACGGACAGGAGGGGTGTCACCCCTCCACTTT.

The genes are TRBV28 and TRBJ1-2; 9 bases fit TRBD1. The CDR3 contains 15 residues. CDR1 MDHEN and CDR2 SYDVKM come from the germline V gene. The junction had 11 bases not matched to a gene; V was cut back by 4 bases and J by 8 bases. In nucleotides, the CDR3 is TGTGCCAGCAGTTGGGCGGGACAGGGCCTTAGGGGCTACACCTTC. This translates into CASSWAGQGLRGYTF.

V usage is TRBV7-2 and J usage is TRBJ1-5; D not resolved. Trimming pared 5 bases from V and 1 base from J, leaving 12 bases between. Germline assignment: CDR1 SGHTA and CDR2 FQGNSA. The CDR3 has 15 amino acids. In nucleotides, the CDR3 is TGTGCCAGCAGCCCAGGTTCGAGCAGCAATCAGCCCCAGCATTTT. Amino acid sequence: CASSPGSSSNQPQHF.

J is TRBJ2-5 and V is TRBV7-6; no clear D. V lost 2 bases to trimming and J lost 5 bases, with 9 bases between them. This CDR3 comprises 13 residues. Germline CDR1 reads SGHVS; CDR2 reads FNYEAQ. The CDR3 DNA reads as TGTGCCAGCAGCTTACAGTCGATGGAGACCCAGTACTTC. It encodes CASSLQSMETQYF.

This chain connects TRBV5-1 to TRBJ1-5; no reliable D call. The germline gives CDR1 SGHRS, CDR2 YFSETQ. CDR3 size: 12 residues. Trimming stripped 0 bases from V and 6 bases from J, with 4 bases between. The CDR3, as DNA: TGCGCCAGCAGCTTGGACGGTCAGCCCCAGCATTTT. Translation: CASSLDGQPQHF. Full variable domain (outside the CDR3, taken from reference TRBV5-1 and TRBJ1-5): KAGVTQTPRYLIKTRGQQVTLSCSPISGHRSVSWYQQTPGQGLQFLFEYFSETQRNKGNFPGRFSGRQFSNSRSEMNVSTLELGDSALYLCASSLDGQPQHFGDGTRLSIL.

The CDR3 spells CASSINWGGDQPQHF. The CDR3 nucleotides read TGTGCCAGTAGTATTAACTGGGGGGGGGATCAGCCCCAGCATTTT. The chain carries TRBV19 and TRBJ1-5, with D possibly matching TRBD1 (5 bases). In germline, CDR1 is LNHDA, CDR2 SQIVND (reference sequence). V dropped 3 bases and J dropped 5 bases, with 14 bases sitting between them. The CDR3 has 15 amino acids.

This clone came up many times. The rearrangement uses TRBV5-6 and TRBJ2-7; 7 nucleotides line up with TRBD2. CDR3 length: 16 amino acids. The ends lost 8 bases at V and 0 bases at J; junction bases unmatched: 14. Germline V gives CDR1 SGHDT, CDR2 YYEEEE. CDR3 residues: CASTRRLALSSYEQYF. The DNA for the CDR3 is TGTGCCAGTACCCGCCGACTAGCCCTAAGCTCCTACGAGCAGTACTTC.

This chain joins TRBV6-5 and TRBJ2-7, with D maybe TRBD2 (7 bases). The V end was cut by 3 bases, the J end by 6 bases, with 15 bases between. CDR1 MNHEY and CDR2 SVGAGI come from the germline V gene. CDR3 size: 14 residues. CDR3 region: CASSYRAGALEQYF. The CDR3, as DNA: TGTGCCAGCAGTTATAGGGCGGGGGCCCTCGAGCAGTACTTC.

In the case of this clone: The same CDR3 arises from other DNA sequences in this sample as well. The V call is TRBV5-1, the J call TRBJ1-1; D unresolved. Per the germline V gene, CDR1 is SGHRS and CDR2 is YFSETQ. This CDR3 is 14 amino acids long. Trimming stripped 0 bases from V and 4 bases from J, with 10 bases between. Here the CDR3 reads CASSLVVGGTEAFF. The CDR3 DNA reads TGCGCCAGCAGCTTGGTAGTTGGAGGCACTGAAGCTTTCTTT. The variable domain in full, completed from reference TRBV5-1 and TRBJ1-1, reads KAGVTQTPRYLIKTRGQQVTLSCSPISGHRSVSWYQQTPGQGLQFLFEYFSETQRNKGNFPGRFSGRQFSNSRSEMNVSTLELGDSALYLCASSLVVGGTEAFFGQGTRLTVV.

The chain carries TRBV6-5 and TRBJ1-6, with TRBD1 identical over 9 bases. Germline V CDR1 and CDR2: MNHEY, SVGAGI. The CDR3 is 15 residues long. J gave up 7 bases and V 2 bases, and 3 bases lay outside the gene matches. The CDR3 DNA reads TGTGCCAGCAGTTACCCCGGGACAGGGAATTCACCCCTCCACTTT. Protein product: CASSYPGTGNSPLHF.

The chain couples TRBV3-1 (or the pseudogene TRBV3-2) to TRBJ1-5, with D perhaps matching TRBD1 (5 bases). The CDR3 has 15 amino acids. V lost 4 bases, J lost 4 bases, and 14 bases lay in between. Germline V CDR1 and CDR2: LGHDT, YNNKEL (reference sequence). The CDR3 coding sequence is TGTGCCAGCAGCCCAGCCTGGGGCTCAAATCAGCCCCAGCATTTT. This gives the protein CASSPAWGSNQPQHF.

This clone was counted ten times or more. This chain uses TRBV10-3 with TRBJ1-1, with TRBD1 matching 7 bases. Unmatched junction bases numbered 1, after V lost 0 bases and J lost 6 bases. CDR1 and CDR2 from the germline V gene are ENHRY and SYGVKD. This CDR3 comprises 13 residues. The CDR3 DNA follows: TGTGCCATCAGTGAGTCAGGGGGCGCTGAAGCTTTCTTT. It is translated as CAISESGGAEAFF.

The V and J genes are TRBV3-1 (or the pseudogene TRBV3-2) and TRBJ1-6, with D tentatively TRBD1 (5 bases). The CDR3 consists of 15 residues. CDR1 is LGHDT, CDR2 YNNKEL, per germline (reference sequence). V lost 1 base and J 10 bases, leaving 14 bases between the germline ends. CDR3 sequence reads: CASSQGTHGGSPLHF. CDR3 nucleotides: TGTGCCAGCAGCCAAGGAACTCACGGGGGGTCACCCCTCCACTTT.

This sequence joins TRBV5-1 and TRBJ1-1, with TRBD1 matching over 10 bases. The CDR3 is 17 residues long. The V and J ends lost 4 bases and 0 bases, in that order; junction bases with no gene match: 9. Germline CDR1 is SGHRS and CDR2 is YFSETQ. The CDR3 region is CASSPGTGDILNTEAFF. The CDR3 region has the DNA TGCGCCAGCAGCCCAGGGACAGGGGATATCTTGAACACTGAAGCTTTCTTT.

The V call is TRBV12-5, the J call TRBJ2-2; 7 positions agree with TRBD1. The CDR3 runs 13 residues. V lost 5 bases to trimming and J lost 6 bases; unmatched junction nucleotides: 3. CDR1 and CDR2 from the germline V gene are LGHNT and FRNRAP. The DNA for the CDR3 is TGTGCTAGTGGTAACAGGGGTGCCGGGGAGCTGTTTTTT. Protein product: CASGNRGAGELFF.

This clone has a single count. This CDR3 is CASSSLDTQYF. The CDR3 DNA is TGTGCCAGCAGTTCTTTAGATACGCAGTATTTT. The J gene is TRBJ2-3, the V gene TRBV6-5; D is unclear. This CDR3 region has 11 residues. Deletions cut 4 bases from V and 5 bases from J, with 4 bases between. Per germline, CDR1 MNHEY and CDR2 SVGAGI.

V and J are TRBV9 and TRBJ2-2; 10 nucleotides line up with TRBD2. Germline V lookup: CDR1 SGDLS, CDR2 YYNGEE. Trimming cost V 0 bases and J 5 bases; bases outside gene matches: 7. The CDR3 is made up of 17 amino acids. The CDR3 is CASSVELAGVKTGELFF. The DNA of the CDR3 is TGTGCCAGCAGCGTAGAGCTAGCGGGGGTCAAAACCGGGGAGCTGTTTTTT.

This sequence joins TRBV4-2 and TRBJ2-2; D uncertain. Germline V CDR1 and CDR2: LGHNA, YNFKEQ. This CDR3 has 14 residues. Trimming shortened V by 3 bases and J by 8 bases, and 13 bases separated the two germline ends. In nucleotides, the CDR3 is TGTGCCAGCAGCCACGCGACTCGTGGAGGGGAGCTGTTTTTT. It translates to CASSHATRGGELFF.

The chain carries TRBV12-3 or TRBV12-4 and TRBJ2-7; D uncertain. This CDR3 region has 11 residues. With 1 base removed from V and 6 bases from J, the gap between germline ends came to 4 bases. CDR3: CASSLVSEQYF. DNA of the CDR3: TGTGCCAGCAGTTTAGTCTCCGAGCAGTACTTC.

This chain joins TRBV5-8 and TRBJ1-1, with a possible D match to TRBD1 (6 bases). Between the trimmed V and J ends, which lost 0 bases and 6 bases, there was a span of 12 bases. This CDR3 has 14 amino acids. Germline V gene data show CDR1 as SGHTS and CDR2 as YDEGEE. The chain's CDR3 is CASSLAGDSAEAFF. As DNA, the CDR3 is TGTGCCAGCAGCTTGGCAGGGGATTCTGCTGAAGCTTTCTTT.